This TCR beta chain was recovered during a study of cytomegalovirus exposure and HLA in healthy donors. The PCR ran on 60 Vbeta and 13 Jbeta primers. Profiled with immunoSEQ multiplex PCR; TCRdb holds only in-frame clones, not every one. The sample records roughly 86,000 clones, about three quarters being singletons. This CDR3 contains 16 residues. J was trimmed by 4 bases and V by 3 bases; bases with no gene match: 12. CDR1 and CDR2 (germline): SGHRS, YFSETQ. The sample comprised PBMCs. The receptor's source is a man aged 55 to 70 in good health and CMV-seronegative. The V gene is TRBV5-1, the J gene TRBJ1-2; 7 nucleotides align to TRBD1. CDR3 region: CASSYDMTGTGYGYTF. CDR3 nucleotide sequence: TGCGCCAGCAGCTACGACATGACAGGGACCGGCTATGGCTACACCTTC.